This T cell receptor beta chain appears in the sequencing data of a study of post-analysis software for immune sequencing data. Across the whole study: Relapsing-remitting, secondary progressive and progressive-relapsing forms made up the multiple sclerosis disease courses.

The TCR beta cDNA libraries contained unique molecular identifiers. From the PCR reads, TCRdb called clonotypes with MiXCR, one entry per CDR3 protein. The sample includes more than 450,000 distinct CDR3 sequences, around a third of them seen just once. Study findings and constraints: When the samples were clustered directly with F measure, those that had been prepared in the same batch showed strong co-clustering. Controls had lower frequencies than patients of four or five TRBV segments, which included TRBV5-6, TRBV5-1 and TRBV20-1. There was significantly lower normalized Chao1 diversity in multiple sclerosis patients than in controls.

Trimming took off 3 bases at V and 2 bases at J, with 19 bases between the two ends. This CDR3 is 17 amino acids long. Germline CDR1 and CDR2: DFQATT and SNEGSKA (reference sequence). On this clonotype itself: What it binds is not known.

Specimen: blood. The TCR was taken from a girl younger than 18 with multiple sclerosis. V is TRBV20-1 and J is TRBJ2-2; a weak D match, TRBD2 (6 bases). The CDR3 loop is CSARSPRDLLNTGELFF. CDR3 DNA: TGCAGTGCTAGGTCCCCCCGGGACTTGCTAAACACCGGGGAGCTGTTTTTT.